Shown below are 29 T cell receptor beta chains from a single sample sequenced in a study of blood T cell repertoires in COVID-19. Only in-frame clones appear in the TCRdb table, and some are missing; sequencing was by immunoSEQ multiplex PCR. The sample includes about 330,000 clones, over 75% of them seen just once. The sequenced sample consisted of peripheral blood. Every receptor here comes from a woman in her forties or fifties with active or convalescent COVID-19.

This chain uses TRBV6-2 or TRBV6-3 with TRBJ1-1; 8 nucleotides match TRBD1. With 0 bases clipped from V and 1 base from J, the junction kept 7 bases outside the gene matches. The CDR3 has 17 amino acids. Germline CDR1 and CDR2: MNHEY and SVGEGT. CDR3: CASSYSRRGRENTEAFF. In DNA, the CDR3 is TGTGCCAGCAGTTACTCGCGCAGGGGGCGAGAGAACACTGAAGCTTTCTTT.

The chain carries TRBV11-2 and TRBJ1-3; TRBD1 matches at 11 bases. The CDR3 runs to 15 residues. CDR1 and CDR2 from the germline V gene are SGHAT and FQNNGV. The V gene end was trimmed by 7 bases and the J gene end by 2 bases; junction bases not matched to a gene: 4. DNA for the CDR3: TGTGCCAGCACCGGGGACAGGGGGACTGGAAACACCATATATTTT. Translating gives CASTGDRGTGNTIYF.

Worth noting for this clone: Other DNA sequences in this specimen translate into the identical CDR3. V gene TRBV28 combines with J gene TRBJ2-6; D is uncertain. The CDR3 totals 15 residues. V lost 3 bases, J lost 1 base, and 7 bases lay in between. Looked up from germline, CDR1 is MDHEN and CDR2 is SYDVKM. For the CDR3, the DNA is TGTGCCAGCAGTTTGCAGGCGTCTGGGGCCAACGTCCTGACTTTC. Amino acids: CASSLQASGANVLTF.

The chain combines TRBV6-5 with TRBJ1-1; D gene uncertain. This CDR3 region has 13 residues. Trimming took off 6 bases at V and 3 bases at J, with 11 bases between the two ends. Germline loops: CDR1 MNHEY, CDR2 SVGAGI. The CDR3 sequence is CASRMSRDTEAFF. The DNA for the CDR3 is TGTGCCAGCAGGATGTCGCGGGACACTGAAGCTTTCTTT.

V usage is TRBV27 and J usage is TRBJ1-1, with D unclear. The V and J ends lost 5 bases and 0 bases respectively, with 7 bases between them. The CDR3 covers 13 residues. Germline CDR1 MNHEY, CDR2 SMNVEV (reference sequence). This chain's CDR3 is CASSPEMNTEAFF. Written as DNA, the CDR3 is TGTGCCAGCAGTCCCGAGATGAACACTGAAGCTTTCTTT.

The V call is TRBV20-1, the J call TRBJ1-6; no firm D call. Per the germline V gene, CDR1 is DFQATT and CDR2 is SNEGSKA (reference sequence). Trimming took off 3 bases at V and 0 bases at J, with 12 bases between the two ends. The CDR3 sequence is 16 residues long. The CDR3: CSASEAPSSYNSPLHF. DNA of the CDR3: TGCAGTGCTAGTGAGGCACCCAGCTCCTATAATTCACCCCTCCACTTT.

V usage is TRBV7-8 and J usage is TRBJ2-1; D not certain. CDR1 SGHVS and CDR2 FQNEAQ come from the germline V gene. Trimming shortened V by 1 base and J by 4 bases, and 14 bases separated the two germline ends. The CDR3 is made up of 16 amino acids. The CDR3 DNA reads as TGTGCCAGCAGCTTAGATTCGGCGGCGAAGTACAATGAGCAGTTCTTC. It is translated as CASSLDSAAKYNEQFF.

The CDR3 sequence: CASSPTGGGSYGYTF. CDR3 nucleotides: TGTGCCAGTAGCCCAACAGGGGGCGGAAGCTATGGCTACACCTTC. This sequence joins TRBV19 and TRBJ1-2, with 9 bases aligning to TRBD1. The length of the CDR3 is 15 residues. V dropped 6 bases and J dropped 4; count of bases not matched to a gene: 9. Germline loops: CDR1 LNHDA, CDR2 SQIVND (reference sequence).

This sequence joins TRBV28 and TRBJ2-4, with 14 nucleotides matching TRBD2. The germline CDR1 and CDR2 sequences are MDHEN and SYDVKM. The trim removed 5 bases at V and 1 base at J, leaving 10 bases unmatched. The CDR3 runs 19 residues. The DNA of the CDR3 is TGTGCCAGCAGTCTACCCGGACTAGCGGGAGGTGGGGCCAAAAACATTCAGTACTTC. Translated, it gives CASSLPGLAGGGAKNIQYF.

This chain links TRBV25-1 with TRBJ1-6, with a tentative D call TRBD1 (6 bases). The germline gives CDR1 MGHDK, CDR2 SYGVNS. V lost 6 bases and J lost 6, with 15 bases in between. The CDR3 runs to 15 residues. The CDR3, as DNA: TGTGCCAGCAGGGAGCACTCAGGGGCTAATTCACCCCTCCACTTT. This codes for CASREHSGANSPLHF.

The chain carries TRBV5-1 and TRBJ2-7, with 7 positions matching TRBD2. The V gene's germline CDR1 is SGHRS and CDR2 YFSETQ. The CDR3 has 17 residues. The trim removed 1 base at V and 5 bases at J, leaving 15 bases unmatched. The CDR3 region is CASSLIESAGMFDEQYF. The CDR3 nucleotides read TGCGCCAGCAGCTTGATCGAGTCAGCGGGAATGTTCGACGAGCAGTACTTC.

The V and J genes are TRBV12-3 or TRBV12-4 and TRBJ1-5; D possibly corresponds to TRBD1 (6 bases). This CDR3 comprises 13 residues. Trimming pared 10 bases from V and 3 bases from J, leaving 13 bases between. DNA for the CDR3: TGTGCCACGGAGGACAGAGACAATCAGCCCCAGCATTTT. Its translation is CATEDRDNQPQHF.

The V and J genes are TRBV2 and TRBJ1-1; TRBD1 aligns across 7 bases. The CDR3 sequence is 15 residues long. Germline V gives CDR1 SNHLY, CDR2 FYNNEI. Losses at the gene ends were 6 bases for V and 6 bases for J; bases not matched to a gene: 13. This CDR3 is CASRLDRVRVAEAFF. CDR3 DNA sequence: TGTGCCAGCAGACTCGACAGGGTGCGTGTCGCTGAAGCTTTCTTT.

The V call is TRBV5-1, the J call TRBJ1-1; 7 positions agree with TRBD1. This CDR3 region has 13 residues. Germline CDR1 and CDR2: SGHRS and YFSETQ. The J segment lost 10 bases and the V segment lost 0 bases, leaving 6 bases of the junction unmatched. The CDR3 DNA reads TGCGCCAGCAGCTTGGGACAGGGTAACTCAGCTTTCTTT. Translation: CASSLGQGNSAFF.

This chain links TRBV25-1 with TRBJ2-1, with D perhaps matching TRBD2 (5 bases). CDR1 is MGHDK and CDR2 is SYGVNS in the germline V gene. Trimming shortened V by 10 bases and J by 7 bases, and 14 bases separated the two germline ends. There are 12 residues in the CDR3. In DNA form, the CDR3 reads TGTGCCACCTCTCTAGCTTCGAATGAGCAGTTCTTC. Amino acids: CATSLASNEQFF.

This chain connects TRBV2 to TRBJ2-3; TRBD2 aligns across 7 bases. The CDR3 has 21 amino acids. Trimming removed 6 bases from V and 2 bases from J; junction bases left unmatched: 26. Germline lookup yields CDR1 SNHLY and CDR2 FYNNEI. CDR3 nucleotide sequence: TGTGCCAGCAGCGTAACTGGCGGGAGATTCTTCCTCGTATCAAACACAGATACGCAGTATTTT. Translating gives CASSVTGGRFFLVSNTDTQYF.

This rearrangement joins TRBV27 to TRBJ1-2, with D tentatively TRBD1 (6 bases). The CDR3 runs 13 residues. Looked up from germline, CDR1 is MNHEY and CDR2 is SMNVEV (reference sequence). Between the trimmed V and J ends, which lost 4 bases and 4 bases, there was a span of 10 bases. CDR3 sequence reads: CASSSRGPYGYTF. The CDR3 coding sequence is TGTGCCAGCAGTTCCAGGGGCCCCTATGGCTACACCTTC.

J is TRBJ1-1 and V is TRBV4-3; TRBD1 is a possible D gene (6 bases). CDR1 is LGHNA and CDR2 is YSLEER in the germline V gene. V was pared by 1 base and J by 1 base, with 10 bases between. This CDR3 contains 15 residues. CDR3 loop: CASSQAPTGNTEAFF. Written as DNA, the CDR3 is TGCGCCAGCAGCCAAGCACCGACAGGGAACACTGAAGCTTTCTTT.

The chain links TRBV7-6 to TRBJ2-1, with D uncertain. Looked up from germline, CDR1 is SGHVS and CDR2 is FNYEAQ. The CDR3 totals 14 residues. Trimming took off 3 bases at V and 4 bases at J, with 10 bases between the two ends. CDR3 sequence: CASSFRQFYNEQFF. CDR3 DNA sequence: TGTGCCAGCAGCTTTCGCCAGTTTTACAATGAGCAGTTCTTC.

The rearrangement joins TRBV28 to TRBJ2-7; 10 nucleotides align to TRBD2. With 6 bases clipped from V and 2 bases from J, the junction kept 16 bases outside the gene matches. The germline V gene has CDR1 MDHEN and CDR2 SYDVKM. This CDR3 is built from 18 residues. This chain's CDR3 is CASSSDGTSAFGAYEQYF. The DNA for the CDR3 is TGTGCCAGCAGCTCAGATGGGACTAGCGCCTTCGGGGCCTACGAGCAGTACTTC. Drawing the rest from reference TRBV28 and TRBJ2-7, the complete variable domain is DVKVTQSSRYLVKRTGEKVFLECVQDMDHENMFWYRQDPGLGLRLIYFSYDVKMKEKGDIPEGYSVSREKKERFSLILESASTNQTSMYLCASSSDGTSAFGAYEQYFGPGTRLTVT.

The chain links TRBV3-1 (or the pseudogene TRBV3-2) to TRBJ1-3; no reliable D call. This CDR3 spans 14 amino acids. Germline CDR1 and CDR2: LGHDT and YNNKEL (reference sequence). Trimming pared 8 bases from V and 2 bases from J, leaving 13 bases between. The CDR3 DNA reads as TGTGCCAGCCGGACTTTCGGCGCTGGAAACACCATATATTTT. Translating it yields CASRTFGAGNTIYF.

The V call is TRBV21-1, the J call TRBJ2-4; the table gives TRBD2 as D, unverified against the DNA. TRBV21-1 is designated a pseudogene. The CDR3 length is 20 residues. The CDR3 region is CASSKAPGLAGGMAKNIQYF. CDR3 bases: TGTGCCAGCAGCAAAGCCCCGGGACTAGCGGGAGGGATGGCCAAAAACATTCAGTACTTC.

This chain connects TRBV18 to TRBJ1-1; 8 bases fit TRBD1. Trimming at V came to 6 bases and at J to 4 bases, leaving 10 bases not matched to a gene. This CDR3 has 15 residues. Germline CDR1 KGHSH, CDR2 LQKENI. The CDR3 DNA follows: TGTGCCAGCTCGCCAGCTCAGGGGGCGAGCACTGAAGCTTTCTTT. It encodes CASSPAQGASTEAFF.

The V and J genes are TRBV10-1 and TRBJ2-7; 7 bases are a match to TRBD1. In germline, CDR1 is WNHNN, CDR2 SYGVQD (reference sequence). V lost 5 bases and J lost 6; bases outside the gene matches: 10. This CDR3 spans 14 amino acids. For the CDR3, the DNA is TGCGCCAGCAGTCCGGGACAGATTCCTTGCGAGCAGTACTTC. This translates into CASSPGQIPCEQYF.

The chain recombines TRBV28 with TRBJ2-6; no clear D. CDR1 MDHEN and CDR2 SYDVKM come from the germline V gene. CDR3 length: 15 amino acids. V lost 5 bases and J lost 4, with 12 bases in between. The CDR3 DNA reads as TGTGCCAGCAGTGTACCGCTAACCGGGGCCAACGTCCTGACTTTC. Its translation: CASSVPLTGANVLTF.

The chain is built from TRBV7-3 and TRBJ2-3; 9 positions match TRBD1. This CDR3 spans 16 amino acids. After removal of 5 bases from V and 3 bases from J, the junction contained 9 bases not matched to a gene. The germline gives CDR1 SGHTA, CDR2 FQGTGA. The CDR3 loop is CASSPGQGKSTDTQYF. The CDR3 bases are TGTGCCAGCAGCCCCGGACAGGGGAAGAGTACAGATACGCAGTATTTT. The entire variable domain, with the rest obtained from reference TRBV7-3 and TRBJ2-3, is as follows: GAGVSQTPSNKVTEKGKYVELRCDPISGHTALYWYRQSLGQGPEFLIYFQGTGAADDSGLPNDRFFAVRPEGSVSTLKIQRTERGDSAVYLCASSPGQGKSTDTQYFGPGTRLTVL.

The V and J genes are TRBV6-5 and TRBJ2-7, with 9 bases aligning to TRBD1. Per germline, CDR1 MNHEY and CDR2 SVGAGI. The CDR3 runs to 15 residues. Trimming removed 5 bases from V and 2 bases from J; junction bases left unmatched: 7. CDR3 bases: TGTGCCAGCAGTCCGAGGACAGGGGCGACCTACGAGCAGTACTTC. As protein: CASSPRTGATYEQYF.

This clone was recorded a few times. This chain connects TRBV7-3 to TRBJ1-2; TRBD1 aligns across 7 bases. The V and J ends lost 2 bases and 8 bases, in that order; junction bases with no gene match: 5. The germline V gene has CDR1 SGHTA and CDR2 FQGTGA. This CDR3 contains 13 residues. CDR3 sequence (DNA): TGTGCCAGCAGCTTACCCGACAGGGAGGGCTACACCTTC. Translating gives CASSLPDREGYTF.

The rearrangement joins TRBV7-3 to TRBJ1-1; tentative D call: TRBD1 (5 bases). From germline, CDR1 is SGHTA and CDR2 FQGTGA. The V end lost 1 base, the J end lost 7 bases, and 10 bases lay between the germline ends. The CDR3 length is 13 residues. CDR3 in amino acids: CASSLMGRGEAFF. The CDR3 coding sequence is TGTGCCAGCAGCTTAATGGGGAGGGGTGAAGCTTTCTTT.